The 18 T cell receptor beta chains listed next were all sequenced from one sample in a study of blood T cell repertoires in COVID-19. Profiled with immunoSEQ multiplex PCR; TCRdb holds only in-frame clones, not every one. The sample yields approximately 170,000 clones, approximately 86% seen once. The material sequenced was peripheral blood. Receptors were obtained from an elderly man with COVID-19, enrolled during active disease.

The chain employs TRBV7-2 and TRBJ2-5, with TRBD2 matching over 9 bases. Germline trimming cut 4 bases from V and 4 bases from J; bases unmatched to any gene: 4. This CDR3 has 14 residues. CDR1 SGHTA and CDR2 FQGNSA come from the germline V gene. CDR3 DNA sequence: TGTGCCAGCAGCTCCCAGCGGGGGGCAGAGACCCAGTACTTC. Translation gives CASSSQRGAETQYF.

This chain joins TRBV2 and TRBJ1-3; D is undetermined. Per germline, CDR1 SNHLY and CDR2 FYNNEI. The CDR3 extends over 14 amino acids. V lost 2 bases to trimming and J lost 2 bases, with 7 bases between them. CDR3 amino acids: CASSEWEAGNTIYF. In DNA form, the CDR3 reads TGTGCCAGCAGTGAATGGGAGGCTGGAAACACCATATATTTT.

The chain employs TRBV4-1 and TRBJ1-4, with D unclear. The germline CDR1 and CDR2 sequences are MGHRA and YSYEKL. CDR3 length equals 16 residues. V was shortened by 3 bases and J by 0 bases, with 11 bases between the two germline ends. The CDR3 coding sequence is TGCGCCAGCAGCCACGCGATGACAACAACTAATGAAAAACTGTTTTTT. As protein: CASSHAMTTTNEKLFF.

The chain is built from TRBV24-1 and TRBJ1-2; D ambiguous. From germline, CDR1 is KGHDR and CDR2 SFDVKD. V was pared by 5 bases and J by 6 bases, with 9 bases between. There are 12 residues in the CDR3. CDR3 DNA: TGTGCCACCAGTGCAGGTTGGGATGGCTACACCTTC. Translation: CATSAGWDGYTF.

The chain uses TRBV11-2 and TRBJ1-3, with D possibly TRBD1 on 6 matching bases. The germline CDR1 and CDR2 sequences are SGHAT and FQNNGV. The CDR3 sequence is 16 residues long. V lost 5 bases and J lost 0, with 14 bases in between. The CDR3, as DNA: TGTGCCAGCAGCAAAATTCGGACAGTCTCTGGAAACACCATATATTTT. It codes for CASSKIRTVSGNTIYF.

The chain employs TRBV5-1 and TRBJ2-7; D unresolved. Germline CDR1 reads SGHRS; CDR2 reads YFSETQ. The CDR3 totals 14 residues. Trimming stripped 0 bases from V and 2 bases from J, with 9 bases between. The CDR3: CASSLDSGPYEQYF. The CDR3 DNA reads TGCGCCAGCAGCTTGGATTCAGGTCCCTACGAGCAGTACTTC. Using reference TRBV5-1 and TRBJ2-7 for the parts outside the CDR3, the full variable domain is KAGVTQTPRYLIKTRGQQVTLSCSPISGHRSVSWYQQTPGQGLQFLFEYFSETQRNKGNFPGRFSGRQFSNSRSEMNVSTLELGDSALYLCASSLDSGPYEQYFGPGTRLTVT.

The chain employs TRBV19 and TRBJ1-6, with TRBD1 matching 11 bases. This CDR3 has 16 amino acids. Losses at the gene ends were 1 base for V and 7 bases for J; bases not matched to a gene: 3. Germline V lookup: CDR1 LNHDA, CDR2 SQIVND (reference sequence). The CDR3 DNA is TGTGCCAGTAGTATAGTCGGACAGGGGGCGAATTCACCCCTCCACTTT. This sequence encodes CASSIVGQGANSPLHF.

This rearrangement joins TRBV5-1 to TRBJ2-1, with 8 bases matching TRBD2. With 4 bases clipped from V and 1 base from J, the junction kept 13 bases outside the gene matches. CDR3 size: 18 residues. The V gene's germline CDR1 is SGHRS and CDR2 YFSETQ. The DNA of the CDR3 is TGCGCCAGCAGCCCCCTATCACTAGCGGCGGATTCCTACAATGAGCAGTTCTTC. Protein sequence: CASSPLSLAADSYNEQFF.

V usage is TRBV5-1 and J usage is TRBJ2-1, with 9 bases lining up with TRBD1. Trimming took 2 bases from V and 8 from J; bases not matched to a gene: 8. Germline values: CDR1 SGHRS, CDR2 YFSETQ. This CDR3 has 15 residues. The CDR3 is CASSFGGTGMDEQFF. CDR3 DNA: TGCGCCAGCAGCTTCGGCGGGACAGGGATGGATGAGCAGTTCTTC.

The J gene is TRBJ1-2, the V gene TRBV6-5; no clear D gene. Trimming shortened V by 0 bases and J by 4 bases, and 15 bases separated the two germline ends. The CDR3 consists of 16 residues. Germline assignment: CDR1 MNHEY and CDR2 SVGAGI. CDR3: CASSYSRTPTAYGYTF. CDR3 DNA: TGTGCCAGCAGTTACTCGAGAACCCCCACCGCCTATGGCTACACCTTC.

This clone was found a few times. This chain uses TRBV19 with TRBJ1-4; D is possibly TRBD1 (6 bases). Trimming left V 5 bases short and J 4 bases short, with 14 bases between. CDR1 and CDR2 from the germline V gene are LNHDA and SQIVND (reference sequence). The CDR3 spans 15 residues. The DNA for the CDR3 is TGTGCCAGTAGTCCGCGGACAGAGTTTAATGAAAAACTGTTTTTT. Residues: CASSPRTEFNEKLFF.

The V and J genes are TRBV10-3 and TRBJ1-2, with TRBD1 matching over 7 bases. Trimming removed 3 bases from V and 2 bases from J; junction bases left unmatched: 3. In germline, CDR1 is ENHRY, CDR2 SYGVKD. This CDR3 has 14 residues. The CDR3 coding sequence is TGTGCCATCAGTGAAGAGACAGGGAACTATGGCTACACCTTC. It codes for CAISEETGNYGYTF.

The chain uses TRBV5-6 and TRBJ2-5, with 12 bases matching TRBD2. Germline-derived CDR1 and CDR2 are SGHDT and YYEEEE. CDR3 length equals 15 residues. The V segment lost 4 bases and the J segment 4 bases; nucleotides outside the gene matches: 5. CDR3 nucleotides: TGTGCCAGCAGCCGCGGACTAGCGGGGTCAGAGACCCAGTACTTC. Its translation is CASSRGLAGSETQYF.

The V gene is TRBV19, the J gene TRBJ1-1; D gene uncertain. Trimming removed 4 bases at V and 4 bases at J, with 10 bases between. Per germline, CDR1 LNHDA and CDR2 SQIVND (reference sequence). This CDR3 region has 13 residues. CDR3: CASSSDTTTEAFF. In nucleotides, the CDR3 is TGTGCCAGTAGTAGTGACACAACCACTGAAGCTTTCTTT.

V is TRBV7-9 and J is TRBJ2-5, with TRBD1 matching 7 bases. The CDR3 covers 15 residues. The germline gives CDR1 SEHNR, CDR2 FQNEAQ (reference sequence). Trimming at V came to 6 bases and at J to 1 base, leaving 8 bases not matched to a gene. This CDR3 reads CASRRAQGSQETQYF. The CDR3 DNA sequence: TGTGCCAGCAGACGGGCACAGGGGTCCCAAGAGACCCAGTACTTC.

The genes are TRBV5-4 and TRBJ1-2; D is undetermined. CDR1 SGHNT and CDR2 YYREEE come from the germline V gene (reference sequence). V shed 0 bases and J shed 4 bases, with 7 bases lying between them. The CDR3 totals 13 residues. DNA of the CDR3: TGTGCCAGCAGCTTGGATGCGAGCTATGGCTACACCTTC. Translation gives CASSLDASYGYTF.

The chain joins TRBV7-9 to TRBJ1-4; 8 bases are shared with TRBD1. This CDR3 spans 14 amino acids. V was pared by 4 bases and J by 6 bases, with 4 bases of the junction left unmatched. Germline loops: CDR1 SEHNR, CDR2 FQNEAQ (reference sequence). The CDR3 DNA follows: TGTGCCAGCAGCTCGACAGGGGCTTATGAAAAACTGTTTTTT. It yields the protein CASSSTGAYEKLFF.

This clone was counted a single time. As DNA, the CDR3 is TGCGCCAGCAGCTCGGAACCGGGGAGGGGACCTACCAACTATGGCTACACCTTC. This gives the protein CASSSEPGRGPTNYGYTF. The V call is TRBV5-1, the J call TRBJ1-2, with D maybe TRBD1 (5 bases). The germline V and J ends were trimmed by 3 bases and 2 bases, with 23 bases remaining between them. This CDR3 has 18 amino acids. Germline lookup yields CDR1 SGHRS and CDR2 YFSETQ.